This is a list of T cell receptor beta chains from one sample in a study of blood T cell repertoires in COVID-19. Sequencing used immunoSEQ multiplex PCR; TCRdb keeps in-frame clones, though not all of them. The repertoire holds some 150,000 clones, with 80% to 85% as singletons. Sequencing was carried out using peripheral blood. The receptors were gathered from a woman aged 70-85 years with COVID-19, enrolled during active disease. Each CDR3 is given with its conserved first and last residue. The D gene is left open where the match is weak. Clone size, where shown, is once, few, many, or a class for clones that have expanded.

cdr3_length clone_size d_call j_call v_call cdr3_nt cdr3_aa
13 NA NA TRBJ1-2 TRBV24-1 TGTGCCACCAGTGATTTGCCAGGGGACGGCTACACCTTC CATSDLPGDGYTF
15 few TRBD1 TRBJ2-5 TRBV12-5 TGTGCTAGTGGTTTGGGGACAGGGACGGGAGAGACCCAGTACTTC CASGLGTGTGETQYF
13 once TRBD1 TRBJ2-1 TRBV6-5 TGTGCCAGCATTTTAGACAGGGCGAATGAGCAGTTCTTC CASILDRANEQFF
11 once NA TRBJ2-7 TRBV6-5 TGTGCCAGCCTGTCGACATACGAGCAGTACTTC CASLSTYEQYF
13 NA NA TRBJ1-1 TRBV15 TGTGCCACCAGCAGAGCAGGGAACACTGAAGCTTTCTTT CATSRAGNTEAFF
13 NA NA TRBJ2-3 TRBV6-4 TGTGCCAGCAGTCAAGCAGGATTTAATACGCAGTATTTT CASSQAGFNTQYF
15 NA TRBD2 TRBJ2-5 TRBV28 TGTGCCAGCAGTTCGCCCCGGGGGGGCCGGGAGACCCAGTACTTC CASSSPRGGRETQYF
19 NA TRBD2 TRBJ2-5 TRBV5-1 TGCGCCAGCAGCTTAGGATCGGGACTAGCGGGGGGCGCCAGAGAGACCCAGTACTTC CASSLGSGLAGGARETQYF
13 NA NA TRBJ1-1 TRBV7-8 TGTGCCAGCACCCCCCGAGAGAACACTGAAGCTTTCTTT CASTPRENTEAFF
15 NA NA TRBJ2-6 TRBV5-1 TGCGCCAGCAGCTTGCTAGTAGTTGGGGCCAACGTCCTGACTTTC CASSLLVVGANVLTF
15 NA TRBD2 TRBJ2-1 TRBV10-3 TGTGCCATCAGTGAGTTGTCTAGCGGGAGTAATGAGCAGTTCTTC CAISELSSGSNEQFF
14 NA TRBD1 TRBJ1-6 TRBV6-5 TGTGCCAGCAGCACCGGGACAGGGGAATCACCCCTCCACTTT CASSTGTGESPLHF
13 NA NA TRBJ1-1 TRBV5-4 TGTGCCAGCAGCTTGGAAGGGGGCACTGAAGCTTTCTTT CASSLEGGTEAFF
15 NA NA TRBJ1-1 TRBV7-9 TGTGCCAGCAGCTTAGGGAACGCAGGGGACACTGAAGCTTTCTTT CASSLGNAGDTEAFF
11 NA NA TRBJ2-2 TRBV6-5 TGTGCCAGCTACAGGGCCGGGGAGCTGTTTTTT CASYRAGELFF
15 NA TRBD2 TRBJ2-3 TRBV5-1 TGCGCCAGCACTACCCGGGGGGGGAGCACAGATACGCAGTATTTT CASTTRGGSTDTQYF
15 NA NA TRBJ1-6 TRBV11-2 TGTGCCAGCAGCTTAGGGGCCAGGGCTAATTCACCCCTCCACTTT CASSLGARANSPLHF
14 few NA TRBJ1-2 TRBV5-3 TGTGCCAGAAGCTCCCGCACAGGGAACTATGGCTACACCTTC CARSSRTGNYGYTF
17 NA TRBD1 TRBJ2-5 TRBV11-2 TGTGCCAGCAGCAAAAATTCCGGGACAGTCCCTCAAGAGACCCAGTACTTC CASSKNSGTVPQETQYF
14 NA TRBD1 TRBJ1-5 TRBV10-2 TGCGCCAGCAGTGAGATCGGACAGGGAAGGCCCCAGCATTTT CASSEIGQGRPQHF
13 NA NA TRBJ1-5 TRBV28 TGTGCCACTAGAGGAGGGTCCCAACAGCCCCAGCATTTT CATRGGSQQPQHF
14 NA TRBD1 TRBJ1-5 TRBV2 TGTGCCAGCAGCGAGGGGGACAGGGCACAGCCCCAGCATTTT CASSEGDRAQPQHF
13 once NA TRBJ2-5 TRBV7-2 TGTGCCAGCAGCGTGACTACCGCAGGAACCCAGTACTTC CASSVTTAGTQYF
14 few NA TRBJ1-4 TRBV28 TGTGCCAGCAGCCCATCTGGCCCCCTGGTACAACTGTTTTTT CASSPSGPLVQLFF
15 NA NA TRBJ1-3 TRBV5-5 TGTGCCAGCAGCTTTGGGCCGCTCTCTGGAAACACCATATATTTT CASSFGPLSGNTIYF
14 NA NA TRBJ2-5 TRBV6-5 TGTGCCAGCAGTTACGCGGACTACAGTGAGACCCAGTACTTC CASSYADYSETQYF
14 NA TRBD1 TRBJ1-1 TRBV29-1 TGCAGCGTTGAAGATAGGAAGGGGGCCACTGAAGCTTTCTTT CSVEDRKGATEAFF
16 NA TRBD1 TRBJ2-1 TRBV27 TGTGCCAGCACTCGCTCTGGGACAGGGGCTTTAAATGAGCAGTTCTTC CASTRSGTGALNEQFF
18 few NA TRBJ2-7 TRBV5-1 TGCGCCAGCAGCTTGTTTTCTTGGAGACAGGCAACCTCCTACGAGCAGTACTTC CASSLFSWRQATSYEQYF
17 NA TRBD2 TRBJ2-3 TRBV4-1 TGCGCCAGCAGCCAAGGAAAGACTAGCGGGATGGTAGATACGCAGTATTTT CASSQGKTSGMVDTQYF
15 NA TRBD1 TRBJ1-2 TRBV24-1 TGTGCCACCAGTGCTTCCAAGGACAGGGGTTATGGCTACACCTTC CATSASKDRGYGYTF
14 once TRBD1 TRBJ2-7 TRBV27 TGTGCCAGCAGTACCAAAAGACAGGGGTCGAAGCAGTACTTC CASSTKRQGSKQYF
16 NA TRBD1 TRBJ2-3 TRBV19 TGTGCCAGTAGAAACAGGGGGCGGGTTGGGACAGATACGCAGTATTTT CASRNRGRVGTDTQYF
14 NA NA TRBJ1-1 TRBV27 TGTGCCAGCAGCCCAGAGGTTAGCGACACTGAAGCTTTCTTT CASSPEVSDTEAFF
16 NA TRBD2 TRBJ2-5 TRBV11-2 TGTGCCAGCAGCTTCGGGGGGGGGCGACCCGGCGAGACCCAGTACTTC CASSFGGGRPGETQYF
14 NA TRBD2 TRBJ2-4 TRBV6-5 TGTGCCAGCAGCCAGGGACTAGCGGGAGGCATTCAGTACTTC CASSQGLAGGIQYF
16 NA TRBD2 TRBJ2-1 TRBV28 TGTGCCAGCCGGGGGATCGGGACTAGCGGAAACAATGAGCAGTTCTTC CASRGIGTSGNNEQFF
15 NA NA TRBJ1-5 TRBV10-2 TGCGCCAGCAGTGAGTACCGGGATATCGGGCAGCCCCAGCATTTT CASSEYRDIGQPQHF
16 NA NA TRBJ2-4 TRBV5-1 TGCGCCAGCAGCTTGGAAATAGGTATAGGGAGAAACATTCAGTACTTC CASSLEIGIGRNIQYF
17 NA TRBD1 TRBJ2-3 TRBV30 TGTGCCTGGAGTCCCACACTACGACAGGGGCGTGGAGATACGCAGTATTTT CAWSPTLRQGRGDTQYF
13 NA NA TRBJ2-7 TRBV6-5 TGTGCCAGCAGAGACCAGTGGAGTAAAGAGCAGTACTTC CASRDQWSKEQYF
16 NA NA TRBJ1-5 TRBV6-1 TGTGCCAGCAGTGAACGAGGCGAATCACCAAATCAGCCCCAGCATTTT CASSERGESPNQPQHF
14 NA TRBD1 TRBJ1-3 TRBV30 TGTGCCTCCAAGGGACAGGCAACTGGAAACACCATATATTTT CASKGQATGNTIYF
15 once TRBD1 TRBJ1-5 TRBV30 TGTGCCTGGAGTACCGGGACAGGGGATTCTCAGCCCCAGCATTTT CAWSTGTGDSQPQHF
13 few NA TRBJ1-1 TRBV10-3 TGTGCCATCAGTGAGTTGGGGGCCACTGAAGCTTTCTTT CAISELGATEAFF
14 NA TRBD1 TRBJ1-5 TRBV19 TGTGCCAGTAGTCGGGACAGGGGGAATCAGCCCCAGCATTTT CASSRDRGNQPQHF
14 NA NA TRBJ1-5 TRBV19 TGTGCCAGTAGCACCCAGATTCCCAATCAGCCCCAGCATTTT CASSTQIPNQPQHF
14 few TRBD2 TRBJ2-2 TRBV2 TGTGCCAGCAATGCGGGAGGGTACACCGGGGAGCTGTTTTTT CASNAGGYTGELFF